Listed below are T cell receptor beta chains from one sample, sequenced in a study of metastatic and nonmetastatic thyroid tumors. MiXCR was used by TCRdb to re-call the PCR reads. This sample carries about 23,000 clones, 20% to 30% of them seen once, and the ten largest clones take 5.4%. Sequencing was done on a sample of tumor tissue. The receptors derive from a female donor with papillary thyroid cancer or a benign thyroid nodule (not recorded which). Some clones in this sample may be carry-over from other donors' samples. The CDR3 runs from the conserved cysteine through the conserved F or W. The D gene is left open where the match is weak. Only some rows state a clone size, as once, few, many or a class for expanded clones.

CDR3 protein: CSATLKSKRNTDTQYF; CDR3 DNA: TGCAGTGCCACTCTAAAAAGTAAACGGAACACAGATACGCAGTATTTT; J gene: TRBJ2-3; V gene: TRBV20-1; clone size: .; D gene: .; CDR3 length: 16
CDR3 protein: CASSYGTNNQPHHF; CDR3 DNA: TGTGCTAGCAGTTACGGGACAAACAATCAGCCCCATCATTTT; J gene: TRBJ1-5; V gene: TRBV6-2/TRBV6-3; clone size: few; D gene: .; CDR3 length: 14
CDR3 protein: CASSERTGDTQYF; CDR3 DNA: TGTGCCAGCAGCGAAAGAACAGGGGATACGCAGTATTTT; J gene: TRBJ2-3; V gene: TRBV7-6; clone size: many; D gene: .; CDR3 length: 13
CDR3 protein: CASREVTTRGRIYEQYF; CDR3 DNA: TGTGCCAGCAGGGAAGTCACAACGCGGGGGAGAATATACGAGCAGTACTTC; J gene: TRBJ2-7; V gene: TRBV6-4; clone size: .; D gene: TRBD2; CDR3 length: 17
CDR3 protein: CASSPGQVFYGYTF; CDR3 DNA: TGTGCCAGCTCACCAGGACAGGTTTTTTATGGCTACACCTTC; J gene: TRBJ1-2; V gene: TRBV18; clone size: .; D gene: TRBD1; CDR3 length: 14
CDR3 protein: CSASRTSGSYEQYF; CDR3 DNA: TGCAGTGCTTCCCGGACTAGCGGGAGTTACGAGCAGTACTTC; J gene: TRBJ2-7; V gene: TRBV20-1; clone size: .; D gene: TRBD2; CDR3 length: 14
CDR3 protein: CASMAGAGTEAFF; CDR3 DNA: TGTGCCAGTATGGCGGGAGCCGGTACTGAAGCTTTCTTT; J gene: TRBJ1-1; V gene: TRBV19; clone size: .; D gene: .; CDR3 length: 13
CDR3 protein: CSVDSTAGGGEQFF; CDR3 DNA: TGCAGCGTTGATTCGACCGCGGGGGGGGGTGAGCAGTTCTTC; J gene: TRBJ2-1; V gene: TRBV29-1; clone size: many; D gene: TRBD2; CDR3 length: 14
CDR3 protein: CASSPGTFRDQYF; CDR3 DNA: TGTGCCAGCAGCCCCGGTACCTTTCGCGATCAGTACTTC; J gene: TRBJ2-7; V gene: TRBV6-2/TRBV6-3; clone size: few; D gene: .; CDR3 length: 13
CDR3 protein: CAWLGGAHGEKLFF; CDR3 DNA: TGTGCCTGGCTTGGGGGGGCGCACGGTGAAAAACTGTTTTTT; J gene: TRBJ1-4; V gene: TRBV30; clone size: .; D gene: .; CDR3 length: 14
CDR3 protein: CASSLEKGTGVEGYTF; CDR3 DNA: TGTGCCAGCAGCTTAGAGAAAGGGACAGGGGTGGAGGGCTACACCTTC; J gene: TRBJ1-2; V gene: TRBV7-8; clone size: many; D gene: TRBD1; CDR3 length: 16
CDR3 protein: CASNPSLTSGRDSYEQYF; CDR3 DNA: TGTGCCAGCAATCCTTCCCTGACTAGCGGGAGAGATAGCTACGAGCAGTACTTC; J gene: TRBJ2-7; V gene: TRBV2; clone size: .; D gene: TRBD2; CDR3 length: 18
CDR3 protein: CASSLGVGDRGPDGYTF; CDR3 DNA: TGCGCCAGCAGCTTGGGGGTCGGGGACAGGGGGCCGGATGGCTACACCTTC; J gene: TRBJ1-2; V gene: TRBV5-1; clone size: many; D gene: TRBD1; CDR3 length: 17
CDR3 protein: CASSLTGNYGYTF; CDR3 DNA: TGTGCCAGCAGTTTAACAGGAAACTATGGCTACACCTTC; J gene: TRBJ1-2; V gene: TRBV12-3/TRBV12-4; clone size: .; D gene: .; CDR3 length: 13
CDR3 protein: CASSFYGSPGNTIYF; CDR3 DNA: TGTGCCAGCAGTTTCTACGGGTCTCCTGGAAACACCATATATTTT; J gene: TRBJ1-3; V gene: TRBV28; clone size: medium-sized; D gene: .; CDR3 length: 15
CDR3 protein: CASSSWDRGLDYGYTF; CDR3 DNA: TGTGCCAGCAGCTCCTGGGACAGGGGGTTAGACTATGGCTACACCTTC; J gene: TRBJ1-2; V gene: TRBV7-2; clone size: many; D gene: TRBD1; CDR3 length: 16
CDR3 protein: CSAQQLGRHNEQFF; CDR3 DNA: TGCAGTGCTCAACAACTAGGGCGGCACAATGAGCAGTTCTTC; J gene: TRBJ2-1; V gene: TRBV20-1; clone size: medium-sized; D gene: .; CDR3 length: 14
CDR3 protein: CASSFIERDHTQYF; CDR3 DNA: TGTGCCAGCAGCTTTATCGAGCGGGACCATACGCAGTATTTT; J gene: TRBJ2-3; V gene: TRBV7-9; clone size: many; D gene: TRBD2; CDR3 length: 14
CDR3 protein: CASSSGARAGELFF; CDR3 DNA: TGCGCCAGCAGCTCAGGGGCGAGAGCCGGGGAGCTGTTTTTT; J gene: TRBJ2-2; V gene: TRBV5-1; clone size: medium-sized; D gene: .; CDR3 length: 14
CDR3 protein: CASRSGGGQETQHF; CDR3 DNA: TGTGCCAGCAGAAGCGGGGGCGGACAAGAGACCCAGCACTTC; J gene: TRBJ2-5; V gene: TRBV28; clone size: few; D gene: TRBD2; CDR3 length: 14
CDR3 protein: CASSPGGNSGANVLTF; CDR3 DNA: TGTGCCAGCAGTCCCGGGGGGAACTCTGGGGCCAACGTCCTGACTTTC; J gene: TRBJ2-6; V gene: TRBV12-3/TRBV12-4; clone size: .; D gene: TRBD2; CDR3 length: 16
CDR3 protein: CATSDPQGTEQYF; CDR3 DNA: TGTGCCACCAGTGATCCTCAGGGGACAGAGCAGTACTTC; J gene: TRBJ2-7; V gene: TRBV24-1; clone size: medium-sized; D gene: .; CDR3 length: 13
CDR3 protein: CATAYPGQTYEQYF; CDR3 DNA: TGTGCCACCGCATACCCGGGACAGACCTACGAGCAGTACTTC; J gene: TRBJ2-7; V gene: TRBV6-1; clone size: medium-sized; D gene: TRBD1; CDR3 length: 14
CDR3 protein: CASSGTGSSYNEQFF; CDR3 DNA: TGTGCCAGCAGCGGTACAGGGAGCTCCTACAATGAGCAGTTCTTC; J gene: TRBJ2-1; V gene: TRBV5-5; clone size: many; D gene: .; CDR3 length: 15
CDR3 protein: CASSSSYEQYF; CDR3 DNA: TGTGCCAGCTCTAGCTCCTACGAGCAGTACTTC; J gene: TRBJ2-7; V gene: TRBV27; clone size: .; D gene: .; CDR3 length: 11
CDR3 protein: CASSLGPTSGGYNEQFF; CDR3 DNA: TGTGCCAGCAGCTTAGGGCCGACTAGCGGGGGATACAATGAGCAGTTCTTC; J gene: TRBJ2-1; V gene: TRBV7-2; clone size: medium-sized; D gene: TRBD2; CDR3 length: 17
CDR3 protein: CSKSRFSTDTQYF; CDR3 DNA: TGCAGTAAGTCCCGGTTTTCCACAGATACGCAGTATTTT; J gene: TRBJ2-3; V gene: TRBV20-1; clone size: .; D gene: .; CDR3 length: 13
CDR3 protein: CASSFSQGASEQFF; CDR3 DNA: TGTGCCAGCAGCTTTTCACAGGGGGCTAGCGAGCAGTTCTTC; J gene: TRBJ2-1; V gene: TRBV7-9; clone size: once; D gene: TRBD1; CDR3 length: 14
CDR3 protein: CASSVTGQGFYEQYF; CDR3 DNA: TGTGCCAGCAGCGTAACGGGACAGGGATTCTACGAGCAGTACTTC; J gene: TRBJ2-7; V gene: TRBV9; clone size: many; D gene: TRBD1; CDR3 length: 15
CDR3 protein: CASSLVGSNTGELFF; CDR3 DNA: TGTGCCAGCAGCCTCGTCGGGTCGAACACCGGGGAGCTGTTTTTT; J gene: TRBJ2-2; V gene: TRBV9; clone size: many; D gene: .; CDR3 length: 15
CDR3 protein: CASSVSTGGNNEKLFF; CDR3 DNA: TGTGCCAGCAGCGTATCAACAGGGGGCAATAATGAAAAACTGTTTTTT; J gene: TRBJ1-4; V gene: TRBV9; clone size: many; D gene: TRBD1; CDR3 length: 16
CDR3 protein: CAISDGRGRRSTGELFF; CDR3 DNA: TGTGCCATCAGTGATGGGCGTGGAAGGAGGAGCACCGGGGAGCTGTTTTTT; J gene: TRBJ2-2; V gene: TRBV10-3; clone size: few; D gene: .; CDR3 length: 17
CDR3 protein: CSVVLATYEQYF; CDR3 DNA: TGCAGCGTTGTCCTGGCCACCTACGAGCAGTACTTC; J gene: TRBJ2-7; V gene: TRBV29-1; clone size: many; D gene: .; CDR3 length: 12